Shown below are 6 T cell receptor beta chains from a single sample sequenced in a study of T cells in Graves' hyperthyroidism and ophthalmopathy. TCR beta CDR3 regions were amplified from RNA transcripts. A set of HTBI primers served as the primers for a first-round RT-PCR of the TCR CDR3. TCRdb used MiXCR to reprocess the multiplex PCR reads, holding one entry per CDR3 protein. Seen here are approximately 260,000 distinct CDR3 sequences, around 15% observed once, and the top ten hold 30%. What was sequenced was blood. These receptors were obtained from a woman aged 50 to 65 with Graves' hyperthyroidism that later progressed to Graves' ophthalmopathy.

The chain combines TRBV5-5 with TRBJ2-2; D may be TRBD2 (5 bases). CDR1 and CDR2 from the germline V gene are SGHKS and YYEKEE (reference sequence). The CDR3 has 15 residues. Trimming removed 4 bases from V and 2 bases from J, with 12 bases in between. The CDR3 bases are TGTGCCAGCAGCCTGGAGGTTGTTAACACCGGGGAGCTGTTTTTT. Protein sequence: CASSLEVVNTGELFF.

This clonotype was seen at least ten times. The chain employs TRBV20-1 and TRBJ2-5; D is perhaps TRBD2 (6 bases). Between the trimmed V and J ends, which lost 2 bases and 4 bases, there was a span of 20 bases. Looked up from germline, CDR1 is DFQATT and CDR2 is SNEGSKA (reference sequence). The CDR3 runs 16 residues. CDR3 sequence reads: CSARPLSGLGGETQYF. The CDR3 DNA reads TGCAGTGCTAGACCTCTATCTGGGTTGGGGGGAGAGACCCAGTACTTC.

This clonotype has just a few counts. This sequence joins TRBV19 and TRBJ2-7; TRBD2 might be the D (6 bases). Trimming shortened V by 5 bases and J by 5 bases, and 19 bases separated the two germline ends. Germline V gene data show CDR1 as LNHDA and CDR2 as SQIVND (reference sequence). This CDR3 is 15 amino acids long. The CDR3 spells CASSPRAGTQNEQYF. CDR3 DNA: TGTGCCAGTAGTCCCCGGGCGGGAACCCAAAACGAGCAGTACTTC.

This clonotype came up a few times. The V and J genes are TRBV29-1 and TRBJ1-2, with a tentative D call TRBD1 (5 bases). Trimming took off 4 bases at V and 0 bases at J, with 9 bases between the two ends. This CDR3 spans 13 amino acids. Germline V gene sequence: CDR1 SQVTM, CDR2 ANQGSEA. CDR3 nucleotide sequence: TGCAGCGTTGTAGGGACCACTAACTATGGCTACACCTTC. This encodes CSVVGTTNYGYTF.

The rearrangement links TRBV24-1 to TRBJ1-1; D is unclear. The CDR3 has 14 residues. Germline CDR1 is KGHDR and CDR2 is SFDVKD. Between the trimmed V and J ends, which lost 4 bases and 4 bases, there was a span of 12 bases. CDR3 protein: CATSEKGWATEAFF. CDR3 nucleotide sequence: TGTGCCACCAGTGAGAAAGGGTGGGCCACTGAAGCTTTCTTT.

This clonotype was picked up a small number of times. V usage is TRBV4-2 and J usage is TRBJ1-5; D not certain. CDR1 LGHNA and CDR2 YNFKEQ come from the germline V gene. The length of the CDR3 is 13 residues. V was trimmed by 4 bases and J by 5 bases, leaving 9 bases between them. CDR3 amino acids: CASSRRQDQPQHF. In nucleotides, the CDR3 is TGTGCCAGCAGCCGAAGGCAGGATCAGCCCCAGCATTTT.